Listed here is a single TCR beta chain. The CDR3 contains 14 residues. The germline V gene has CDR1 GTSNPN and CDR2 SVGIG (reference sequence). The V and J ends lost 6 bases and 5 bases respectively, with 17 bases between them. The sample originates from a study of T-cell memory formation after mild COVID-19. TCRdb analysed the 5' RACE reads with MiXCR anew, one entry per CDR3 protein. Found here are hundreds of thousands of distinct CDR3 sequences, less than 25% of them singletons; the top ten hold roughly 8.3%. The specimen was PBMCs or a T cell subset sorted from them (not recorded which). The V call is TRBV30, the J call TRBJ1-3, with D hard to call. This receptor was obtained from an adult woman who had mild COVID-19 (a few samples of this study predate the infection). Cell type and time point are not known. The CDR3 is CACSPPDRRNTIYF. The CDR3, as DNA: TGTGCCTGTAGCCCCCCGGATCGGCGAAACACCATATATTTT.